A selection of T cell receptor beta chains follows, all from one sample in a study of cytomegalovirus exposure and HLA in healthy donors. Repertoires were generated with immunoSEQ multiplex PCR, while TCRdb's copy carries only in-frame clones and drops some. Altogether some 120,000 clones are present, 79% being singletons, with the ten largest covering roughly 2%. Sequenced: PBMCs. Every receptor here comes from a man aged 18-30 years in good health and CMV-seronegative. CDR3s leave out the opening cysteine and the closing phenylalanine or tryptophan. The D gene is left open where the match is weak.

TRBV5-1 11 TRBD1 ASSSTPGQEAF
TRBV7-9 16 TRBD2 ASSPWGTSGGSYNEQF
TRBV5-4 13 NA ASSLTTQSTDTQY
TRBV7-2 12 TRBD1 ASSTRDRRREQF
TRBV18 12 TRBD1 ASSPGQGVEGYT
TRBV28 12 NA ASSLIGGAYEQY
TRBV7-9 14 NA ASSPTNTQGNYGYT
TRBV28 13 TRBD1 ASSPGQGRNQPQH
TRBV6-5 12 NA ASSYGTLNTEAF
TRBV28 14 NA ASKTIQGRGTGELF
TRBV6-4 16 TRBD1 ARRGLGQGSLSNQPQH
TRBV27 13 TRBD2 ASRTLAEAWYEQY
TRBV19 10 NA ASTSGGGGAF
TRBV5-1 13 TRBD1 ASRFSFGQGNIQY
TRBV18 13 NA ASSLQAGVNTEAF
TRBV19 12 TRBD1 ASKDRAAGNEQF
TRBV6-1 13 NA ASSEWIEGVNGYT
TRBV5-4 14 TRBD1 ASSRLTGGSNTEAF
TRBV30 17 NA AWSPPEGRTVTYNSPLH
TRBV5-6 12 NA ASSSPGGPYGYT
TRBV7-6 13 NA ASSPAHLTGETQY
TRBV14 15 NA ASSQMGTRAVQETQY
TRBV10-3 15 TRBD2 AISEGGTSGRKTEQF
TRBV28 10 NA ASSLSPRGAF
TRBV5-8 11 NA ASSFGSAETQY
TRBV18 12 TRBD1 ASSPTRGSYEQY
TRBV18 12 NA ASSPSGANQPQH
TRBV2 12 NA ASIKGTGTGEQY
TRBV5-6 12 TRBD2 ASSSGTSYNEQF
TRBV4-1 11 NA ASSPGTIEKLF
TRBV7-3 11 NA ASSSGMNTEAF
TRBV9 13 TRBD1 ASTTGGRDNSPLH
TRBV4-1 12 NA ASSQDLVGTEAF
TRBV7-9 16 TRBD2 SSSLGLLAGFGTDTQY
TRBV7-8 14 NA ASSLVSRVNTGELF
TRBV9 15 TRBD1 ASSVGGQRLSGNTIY
TRBV5-1 12 NA ASSLLPISYEQY
TRBV6-6 12 TRBD1 ASSWDRGGEKLF
TRBV11-2 13 TRBD1 ASRRQGAVNEKLF
TRBV5-1 12 NA ASSLKESYNEQF
TRBV19 9 NA ASRAGNEQF
TRBV7-3 14 TRBD2 ASSSSGGGSTDTQY
TRBV19 16 TRBD2 ASSIEGLVSGSKNEQF
TRBV15 14 NA ATSRVSSLLTDTQY
TRBV7-3 14 TRBD2 ASSLSGVAGDYEQF
TRBV18 14 TRBD1 ASSLGTAKINSPLH
TRBV28 13 TRBD2 ASSLGGRPHNEQF
TRBV6-5 12 NA ASSSQGGGYEQY
TRBV10-3 13 TRBD1 AISGTGAGNQPQH
TRBV12-5 11 TRBD1 ASGQRDRRRYT
TRBV9 18 TRBD2 ASSAGTSGRRLSSQETQY
TRBV19 15 TRBD1 ASSIGVGTGGAQPQH
TRBV9 15 TRBD1 ASSGPIAGGNNSPLH
TRBV7-8 17 TRBD1 ASSLAGTAFYSGANVLT
TRBV5-1 12 TRBD1 ASSLTGGTFEQY
TRBV2 13 NA ASSEAFRQYNEQF
TRBV28 13 TRBD2 ASSFTSGTTDTQY
TRBV7-3 13 NA ASSPQGGLFTEAF
TRBV10-3 11 TRBD1 ATTTGEYQPQH